This T cell receptor (beta chain) was recorded in a study of blood T cell repertoires in COVID-19. Study overall: Samples came from the United States, Italy and Spain, spanning acute and convalescent COVID-19. Sources were T cells, B-cell-depleted T cells, or PBMCs; the material itself was cDNA or gDNA.

The sample holds one count of this clone. Sequenced by immunoSEQ multiplex PCR; TCRdb stores in-frame clones only, minus some. The table records approximately 410,000 clones, 86% of them present only once. Germline lookup yields CDR1 LGHNA and CDR2 YNFKEQ. This CDR3 is 17 amino acids long. Trimming took 0 bases from V and 2 from J, leaving 14 bases between them. The sample comprised peripheral blood. This sequence joins TRBV4-2 and TRBJ1-5; D gene ambiguous. The clonotype originates from a young woman with active or convalescent COVID-19. This CDR3 reads CASSQDSPGVRNQPQHF. Here the CDR3 DNA reads TGTGCCAGCAGCCAAGATTCCCCCGGGGTGCGCAATCAGCCCCAGCATTTT.